A selection of T cell receptor beta chains follows, all from one sample in a study of T cells in Graves' hyperthyroidism and ophthalmopathy. MiXCR, applied by TCRdb to the multiplex PCR reads, yields one record per CDR3 protein. The sample includes fewer than 450,000 distinct CDR3 sequences, 13% to 15% of them seen just once. The sample comprised blood. These receptors originate from a woman in her sixties or seventies with Graves' ophthalmopathy. Each CDR3 is given with its conserved first and last residue. The order of the fields is J gene, V gene, clone size, D gene, CDR3 protein, CDR3 DNA. The D gene is left open where the match is weak. Size is omitted from some rows. Given values are once, few, many or a class for expanded clones.

j_gene: TRBJ2-3
v_gene: TRBV9
abundance: many
d_gene: TRBD2
CDR3aa: CASSGQGLDTDTQYF
CDR3nt: TGTGCCAGCAGCGGGCAGGGACTAGACACAGATACGCAGTATTTT

j_gene: TRBJ2-2
v_gene: TRBV19
abundance: .
d_gene: .
CDR3aa: CASSPRQRTGELFF
CDR3nt: TGTGCCAGTAGTCCCCGACAGAGGACCGGGGAGCTGTTTTTT

j_gene: TRBJ2-3
v_gene: TRBV28
abundance: many
d_gene: .
CDR3aa: CASSSGSYTDTQYF
CDR3nt: TGTGCCAGCAGTTCCGGGAGTTACACAGATACGCAGTATTTT

j_gene: TRBJ1-5
v_gene: TRBV28
abundance: many
d_gene: .
CDR3aa: CASTNGVRNQPQHF
CDR3nt: TGTGCCAGCACTAACGGGGTACGGAATCAGCCCCAGCATTTT

j_gene: TRBJ2-5
v_gene: TRBV7-2
abundance: few
d_gene: TRBD2
CDR3aa: CASSSGLAPETQYF
CDR3nt: TGTGCCAGCAGCTCCGGACTAGCCCCAGAGACCCAGTACTTC

j_gene: TRBJ2-3
v_gene: TRBV9
abundance: .
d_gene: .
CDR3aa: CASSVDQQDTQYF
CDR3nt: TGTGCCAGCAGCGTAGACCAACAAGATACGCAGTATTTT

j_gene: TRBJ2-1
v_gene: TRBV12-3/TRBV12-4
abundance: .
d_gene: .
CDR3aa: CASSPGAGPYNEQFF
CDR3nt: TGTGCCAGCAGCCCAGGGGCGGGTCCCTACAATGAGCAGTTCTTC

j_gene: TRBJ2-7
v_gene: TRBV6-1
abundance: .
d_gene: .
CDR3aa: CASSLRLGYEQYF
CDR3nt: TGTGCCAGCAGCCTGAGACTTGGCTACGAGCAGTACTTC

j_gene: TRBJ2-1
v_gene: TRBV18
abundance: many
d_gene: .
CDR3aa: CASSPPPGAYNEQFF
CDR3nt: TGTGCCAGCTCACCCCCCCCGGGGGCCTACAATGAGCAGTTCTTC

j_gene: TRBJ1-3
v_gene: TRBV6-5
abundance: few
d_gene: .
CDR3aa: CASSYSEGFSGNTIYF
CDR3nt: TGTGCCAGCAGTTACTCGGAGGGATTCTCTGGAAACACCATATATTTT

j_gene: TRBJ2-7
v_gene: TRBV10-2
abundance: few
d_gene: TRBD1
CDR3aa: CASSDRLGGDRVGEQYF
CDR3nt: TGCGCCAGCAGTGACCGCCTTGGCGGGGACAGGGTGGGCGAGCAGTACTTC

j_gene: TRBJ2-2
v_gene: TRBV28
abundance: many
d_gene: TRBD1
CDR3aa: CASSLRGDRGSTGELFF
CDR3nt: TGTGCCAGCAGCTTACGGGGAGACAGGGGGAGCACCGGGGAGCTGTTTTTT

j_gene: TRBJ2-7
v_gene: TRBV27
abundance: many
d_gene: .
CDR3aa: CASSPRQGQTTYEQYF
CDR3nt: TGTGCCAGCAGTCCCCGCCAAGGGCAGACTACCTACGAGCAGTACTTC

j_gene: TRBJ2-5
v_gene: TRBV7-9
abundance: many
d_gene: TRBD2
CDR3aa: CASSLSPPGLAVETQYF
CDR3nt: TGTGCCAGCAGCTTGAGCCCTCCGGGACTAGCGGTAGAGACCCAGTACTTC

j_gene: TRBJ2-1
v_gene: TRBV27
abundance: .
d_gene: .
CDR3aa: CASSFGRGISEQFF
CDR3nt: TGTGCCAGCAGTTTTGGTAGAGGGATTAGTGAGCAGTTCTTC

j_gene: TRBJ1-2
v_gene: TRBV20-1
abundance: many
d_gene: .
CDR3aa: CSARDPIPAGGYTF
CDR3nt: TGCAGTGCTAGAGACCCTATCCCGGCAGGCGGCTACACCTTC

j_gene: TRBJ1-3
v_gene: TRBV12-3/TRBV12-4
abundance: .
d_gene: .
CDR3aa: CASSFMKRGYAPGNTIYF
CDR3nt: TGTGCCAGCAGTTTCATGAAACGGGGATACGCGCCTGGAAACACCATATATTTT

j_gene: TRBJ2-3
v_gene: TRBV7-3
abundance: few
d_gene: TRBD2
CDR3aa: CASSLSLAGTTDTQYF
CDR3nt: TGTGCCAGCAGCTTAAGTCTAGCGGGCACCACAGATACGCAGTATTTT

j_gene: TRBJ2-1
v_gene: TRBV3-1
abundance: many
d_gene: TRBD2
CDR3aa: CASSQRGLAGGFGEQFF
CDR3nt: TGTGCCAGCAGCCAAAGGGGACTAGCGGGTGGGTTCGGTGAGCAGTTCTTC

j_gene: TRBJ2-5
v_gene: TRBV5-1
abundance: few
d_gene: .
CDR3aa: CASSLADRMGTQYF
CDR3nt: TGCGCCAGCAGCTTGGCCGACAGGATGGGTACCCAGTACTTC

j_gene: TRBJ2-2
v_gene: TRBV12-3/TRBV12-4
abundance: .
d_gene: .
CDR3aa: CASSAAKGSRLFF
CDR3nt: TGTGCCAGCAGCGCCGCGAAGGGATCAAGACTGTTTTTT

j_gene: TRBJ1-5
v_gene: TRBV19
abundance: .
d_gene: TRBD1
CDR3aa: CASSRRQGGINQPQHF
CDR3nt: TGTGCCAGTAGTAGAAGACAGGGAGGAATCAATCAGCCCCAGCATTTT

j_gene: TRBJ1-5
v_gene: TRBV28
abundance: .
d_gene: .
CDR3aa: CASSGLSGRQNNQPQHF
CDR3nt: TGTGCCAGCAGTGGCCTTTCAGGGCGCCAAAACAATCAGCCCCAGCATTTT

j_gene: TRBJ2-3
v_gene: TRBV20-1
abundance: many
d_gene: .
CDR3aa: CSATSGLTDTQYF
CDR3nt: TGCAGTGCTACATCCGGGCTCACAGATACGCAGTATTTT

j_gene: TRBJ2-3
v_gene: TRBV18
abundance: many
d_gene: .
CDR3aa: CASSPPRYQDTQYF
CDR3nt: TGTGCCAGCTCACCACCTCGGTACCAAGATACGCAGTATTTT

j_gene: TRBJ2-1
v_gene: TRBV20-1
abundance: many
d_gene: .
CDR3aa: CSARDGSWGRGNEQFF
CDR3nt: TGCAGTGCTAGAGATGGCAGTTGGGGCCGAGGGAATGAGCAGTTCTTC

j_gene: TRBJ2-7
v_gene: TRBV6-1
abundance: many
d_gene: TRBD1
CDR3aa: CASSLPTGRYEQYF
CDR3nt: TGTGCCAGCAGTCTCCCGACAGGGCGCTACGAGCAGTACTTC

j_gene: TRBJ1-2
v_gene: TRBV6-1
abundance: many
d_gene: TRBD1
CDR3aa: CASRGQGGSGTYGYTF
CDR3nt: TGTGCCAGCCGGGGACAGGGTGGTTCGGGAACCTATGGCTACACCTTC

j_gene: TRBJ1-2
v_gene: TRBV6-5
abundance: many
d_gene: .
CDR3aa: CASSYSGQGGYGYTF
CDR3nt: TGTGCCAGCAGTTACTCTGGGCAGGGAGGCTATGGCTACACCTTC

j_gene: TRBJ2-1
v_gene: TRBV11-2
abundance: many
d_gene: TRBD2
CDR3aa: CASSYFGLAGGPNEQFF
CDR3nt: TGTGCCAGCAGCTACTTCGGACTAGCGGGAGGGCCAAATGAGCAGTTCTTC

j_gene: TRBJ2-7
v_gene: TRBV20-1
abundance: many
d_gene: TRBD2
CDR3aa: CSARGGSGRAHEQYF
CDR3nt: TGCAGTGCTAGAGGAGGTAGCGGGAGGGCCCACGAGCAGTACTTC

j_gene: TRBJ2-3
v_gene: TRBV19
abundance: .
d_gene: .
CDR3aa: CASSVGAAGTDTQYF
CDR3nt: TGTGCCAGTAGTGTGGGGGCGGCCGGCACAGATACGCAGTATTTT

j_gene: TRBJ2-1
v_gene: TRBV12-3/TRBV12-4
abundance: many
d_gene: TRBD2
CDR3aa: CASSPPGSGPYNEQFF
CDR3nt: TGTGCCAGCAGCCCACCGGGTAGCGGGCCCTACAATGAGCAGTTCTTC

j_gene: TRBJ2-2
v_gene: TRBV7-9
abundance: many
d_gene: TRBD2
CDR3aa: CASSPRLAENTGELFF
CDR3nt: TGTGCCAGCAGCCCAAGGCTAGCGGAGAACACCGGGGAGCTGTTTTTT

j_gene: TRBJ2-5
v_gene: TRBV20-1
abundance: many
d_gene: .
CDR3aa: CSASGGIGETQYF
CDR3nt: TGCAGTGCTAGCGGTGGGATTGGAGAGACCCAGTACTTC

j_gene: TRBJ1-2
v_gene: TRBV10-3
abundance: few
d_gene: .
CDR3aa: CAISAGAGYTF
CDR3nt: TGTGCCATCAGTGCCGGGGCTGGCTACACCTTC

j_gene: TRBJ2-3
v_gene: TRBV12-3/TRBV12-4
abundance: .
d_gene: .
CDR3aa: CASSPGAQEKDTQYF
CDR3nt: TGTGCCAGCAGTCCCGGGGCCCAAGAGAAAGATACGCAGTATTTT

j_gene: TRBJ2-5
v_gene: TRBV20-1
abundance: .
d_gene: TRBD2
CDR3aa: CSARVLAEIQETQYF
CDR3nt: TGCAGTGCTAGGGTTCTAGCGGAGATTCAAGAGACCCAGTACTTC

j_gene: TRBJ2-5
v_gene: TRBV29-1
abundance: few
d_gene: .
CDR3aa: CSAKGDEETQYF
CDR3nt: TGCAGCGCCAAGGGCGATGAAGAGACCCAGTACTTC

j_gene: TRBJ2-1
v_gene: TRBV29-1
abundance: many
d_gene: TRBD1
CDR3aa: CSSSGTGYNEQFF
CDR3nt: TGCAGCTCCTCCGGGACAGGATACAATGAGCAGTTCTTC

j_gene: TRBJ2-1
v_gene: TRBV28
abundance: few
d_gene: .
CDR3aa: CASSFPGKINEQFF
CDR3nt: TGTGCCAGCAGTTTTCCAGGCAAAATCAATGAGCAGTTCTTC